These T cell receptor beta chains were read from a single sample in a study of CD8+CD57+ T cells in acquired aplastic anemia. TCRdb reprocessed the reads via MiXCR and lists one record per CDR3 protein. The sample carries 200,000 or so distinct CDR3 sequences, about half recorded once. The sequenced sample consisted of sorted CD4+, CD8+, or CD8+CD57+ T cells (not recorded which) from PBMCs. The source is a human donor with aplastic anemia. The CDR3 runs from the conserved cysteine through the conserved F or W. D genes are given only for firm matches. A row's size may be missing; if present it is once, few, many or a size class.

d_call,clone_size,j_call,v_call,cdr3_nt,cdr3_aa
NA,many,TRBJ1-1,TRBV5-1,TGCGCCAGCAGCTTGGATCGCGGGGACACTGAAGCTTTCTTT,CASSLDRGDTEAFF
TRBD2,many,TRBJ2-5,TRBV5-1,TGCGCCAGCAGCTTCGGGGGGGAGACCCAGTACTTC,CASSFGGETQYF
NA,NA,TRBJ2-7,TRBV9,TGTGCCAGCAGCGTCGAGTTAGGTTATTCCTACGAGCAGTACTTC,CASSVELGYSYEQYF
NA,many,TRBJ2-7,TRBV10-1,TGCGCCAGCAGTAAGCAGAACTCCTACGAGCAGTACTTC,CASSKQNSYEQYF
TRBD2,many,TRBJ2-7,TRBV6-5,TGTGCCAGCAGCCGCCCTCCACGGACTAGCGGGGGGGGCTCCTACGAGCAGTACTTC,CASSRPPRTSGGGSYEQYF
NA,NA,TRBJ2-2,TRBV4-1,TGCGCCAGCAGCTTCTCTGCAACCGGGGAGATGTTTTTT,CASSFSATGEMFF
TRBD1,few,TRBJ1-5,TRBV29-1,TGCAGCGTTGAGGACAGGGACGGTCAGCCCCAGCATTTT,CSVEDRDGQPQHF
NA,NA,TRBJ2-3,TRBV20-1,TGCAGTGCTAGAGATTCGCAGTATTTT,CSARDSQYF
NA,many,TRBJ2-1,TRBV6-7,TGTGCCAGCAGTTACTTCTCGGTTAATGAGCAGTTCTTC,CASSYFSVNEQFF
NA,many,TRBJ2-3,TRBV19,TGTGCCAGTCGGGCGGCCGGGAGCACAGATACGCAGTATTTT,CASRAAGSTDTQYF
NA,NA,TRBJ2-6,TRBV5-4,TGTGCCAGCAGCGCCGTACCCCGCGGGGCCAACGTCCTGACTTTC,CASSAVPRGANVLTF
TRBD1,NA,TRBJ2-7,TRBV7-2,TGTGCCAGCAGTGTGGACAGGAACTCCTACGAGCAGTACTTC,CASSVDRNSYEQYF
TRBD1,NA,TRBJ2-7,TRBV11-2,TGTGCCAGCAGCTTGGGGACAGAATCCTACGAGCAGTACTTC,CASSLGTESYEQYF
TRBD2,many,TRBJ2-2,TRBV7-8,TGTGCCAGCAGCTTAAGCGGGGGGGCCACCGGGGAGCTGTTTTTT,CASSLSGGATGELFF
NA,few,TRBJ2-7,TRBV5-5,TGTGCCAGCAGCCTCGCCTCGGGATTGAGCTCCTACGAGCAGTACTTC,CASSLASGLSSYEQYF
TRBD2,NA,TRBJ2-3,TRBV7-2,TGTGCCAGCAGCTTAGCAGCGGGGGCGGTTGTAGATACGCAGTATTTT,CASSLAAGAVVDTQYF
NA,few,TRBJ2-7,TRBV7-7,TGTGCTAGCAGCTTAGCAGGGCAGCACGAGCAGTACTTC,CASSLAGQHEQYF
NA,NA,TRBJ2-1,TRBV7-7,TGTGCTAGCAGCTTAAGCGCAGGCAGGGGCAATGAGCAGTTCTTC,CASSLSAGRGNEQFF
NA,NA,TRBJ2-6,TRBV19,TGTGCCAGTAGTCGAGGACAGAGCTCTGGGGCCAACGTCCTGACTTTC,CASSRGQSSGANVLTF
TRBD1,NA,TRBJ1-5,TRBV15,TGTGCCACCAGCAAACAGGGGGCGAGCAATCAGCCCCAGCATTTT,CATSKQGASNQPQHF
TRBD1,NA,TRBJ2-1,TRBV12-3/TRBV12-4,TGTGCCAGCAGTTGGGACAGGCTTGAGCAGTTCTTC,CASSWDRLEQFF
NA,many,TRBJ2-2,TRBV6-1,TGTGCCAGCATTTACAGCACCGGGGAGCTGTTTTTT,CASIYSTGELFF
TRBD1,NA,TRBJ2-2,TRBV7-2,TGTGCCAGCAGCTTACTAACCGGGACAGGCGACACCGGGGAGCTGTTTTTT,CASSLLTGTGDTGELFF
TRBD2,NA,TRBJ2-1,TRBV7-9,TGTGCCGGCAGCTTAACTAGCGGGGCTACTTACAATGAGCAGTTCTTC,CAGSLTSGATYNEQFF
TRBD1,NA,TRBJ2-5,TRBV2,TGTGCCAGCAGCTACGACAGGGTACGTGAGACCCAGTACTTC,CASSYDRVRETQYF
NA,few,TRBJ1-2,TRBV4-1,TGCGCCAGCAGCCTAAGATCTCCCGACAGGACTGTTAACTATGGCTACACCTTC,CASSLRSPDRTVNYGYTF
TRBD1,many,TRBJ2-1,TRBV6-5,TGTGCCAGCAGCCGCCGGGACAGGGAGAAGGAGTTCTTC,CASSRRDREKEFF
NA,many,TRBJ1-5,TRBV5-1,TGCGCCAGCAGAGTTGACGGGGAGGACAATCAGCCCCAGCATTTT,CASRVDGEDNQPQHF
NA,NA,TRBJ2-7,TRBV7-9,TGTGCCAGCAGCTCCCGGGACGAGCAGTACTTC,CASSSRDEQYF
TRBD1,many,TRBJ1-1,TRBV4-1,TGCGCCAGCAGCCAAGCTGGGACAGGGGGGGCAGCTTTCTTT,CASSQAGTGGAAFF
NA,NA,TRBJ1-5,TRBV19,NA,CASSSSGLSNQPQHF
TRBD2,few,TRBJ2-7,TRBV15,TGTGCCACTAGCAGCGGGACTGTTACCTACGAGCAGTACTTC,CATSSGTVTYEQYF
NA,many,TRBJ1-6,TRBV24-1,TGTGCCACCAGTGATCGGACTTGGGGGAATTCACCCCTCCACTTT,CATSDRTWGNSPLHF
TRBD1,NA,TRBJ2-1,TRBV20-1,TGCAGTGCTTCCAGGGGGGACAGGGGAAGGAATGAGCAGTTCTTC,CSASRGDRGRNEQFF
TRBD1,NA,TRBJ1-1,TRBV20-1,TGCAGTGCTAGTGAACAGGGGCACACTGAAGCTTTCTTT,CSASEQGHTEAFF
TRBD1,NA,TRBJ1-6,TRBV7-3,TGTGCCAGCAGCCCACAGGGGGCTGTTAATTCACCCCTCCACTTT,CASSPQGAVNSPLHF
TRBD1,many,TRBJ2-7,TRBV3-1,TGTGCCAGCAGCCAAGCGGGGACAGCGGAATACTACGAGCAGTACTTC,CASSQAGTAEYYEQYF
NA,NA,TRBJ1-4,TRBV3-1,TGTGCCAGCAGCCAAGATGGGAGAGCTAATGAAAAACTGTTTTTT,CASSQDGRANEKLFF
NA,NA,TRBJ1-5,TRBV12-5,TGTGCTAGTGGTTTGGTAGCGGGACCCCAGCATTTT,CASGLVAGPQHF
TRBD2,NA,TRBJ2-7,TRBV7-2,TGTGCCAGCAGCTCGGGACTAGCGGCTACCTACGAGCAGTACTTC,CASSSGLAATYEQYF
NA,NA,TRBJ1-5,TRBV7-2,TGTGCCAGCAGGACAGATTATAGCAATCAGCCCCAGCATTTT,CASRTDYSNQPQHF
NA,NA,TRBJ2-3,TRBV7-9,TGTGCCAGCAGCTTAGTGGAGGGAGGAGGAGATACGCAGTATTTT,CASSLVEGGGDTQYF
NA,few,TRBJ1-6,TRBV6-1,TGTGCCAGCAGTGAAAAAGGGACTGCAGGCCCCTCTAAGCGTCTACCCCTCCACTTT,CASSEKGTAGPSKRLPLHF
TRBD2,many,TRBJ2-1,TRBV3-1,TGTGCCAGCAGCCAATCTAGCGGGGGAGACAATGAGCAGTTCTTC,CASSQSSGGDNEQFF
TRBD2,NA,TRBJ2-3,TRBV7-3,TGTGCCGGCAGCTTATCTGGACTAGCGCATAGCACAGATACGCAGTATTTT,CAGSLSGLAHSTDTQYF
NA,NA,TRBJ2-7,TRBV12-3/TRBV12-4,TGTGCCAGCAGACGGGACGGACTCTACGAGCAGTACTTC,CASRRDGLYEQYF
NA,many,TRBJ2-2,TRBV2,TGTGCCAGCACTAAGCGGACGAACACCGGGGAGCTGTTTTTT,CASTKRTNTGELFF
TRBD1,NA,TRBJ2-7,TRBV19,TGTGCCAGTAGAATGGGACAGGGTCGGTACGAGCAGTACTTC,CASRMGQGRYEQYF
NA,many,TRBJ2-6,TRBV5-6,TGTGCCAGCAGCTTGAGTGGGGCCAACGTCCTGACTTTC,CASSLSGANVLTF